This TCR beta chain was recovered during a study of PD-1 blockade in mismatch repair-deficient tumors. Assay used: immunoSEQ multiplex PCR; TCRdb lists only in-frame clones, some missing. There are 120,000 or so clones in the sample; 85% to 90% occur only once, and around an eighth lies in the top ten. The germline gives CDR1 GTSNPN, CDR2 SVGIG (reference sequence). The V segment lost 4 bases and the J segment 3 bases; nucleotides outside the gene matches: 3. This CDR3 is built from 13 residues. This sequence joins TRBV30 and TRBJ2-7; TRBD1 matches at 10 bases. The sample in question was peripheral blood, obtained 44 weeks after starting pembrolizumab. The clonotype was recovered from an adult with mismatch repair-deficient cancer. The CDR3 sequence: CAWTRDRGYEQYF. The CDR3 bases are TGTGCCTGGACACGGGACAGGGGCTACGAGCAGTACTTC.